One sample yielded the 23 T cell receptor beta chains listed below, sequenced in a study of T cell repertoires in aging, cancer and after chemotherapy. The template was genomic DNA from peripheral blood, not RNA. Multiplex touch-down PCR with TRB-A/B primers amplified rearranged V-D-J TRB sequences. TCRdb itself ran the multiplex PCR reads through MiXCR, one entry per CDR3 protein. The profile shows some 14,000 distinct CDR3 sequences, 25% of them singletons. The specimen sequenced was blood. Every receptor here comes from a human donor in good health.

This clonotype was observed a handful of times. The chain is built from TRBV19 and TRBJ2-1; 7 nucleotides line up with TRBD1. CDR3 length: 16 residues. Germline CDR1 and CDR2: LNHDA and SQIVND (reference sequence). With 1 base clipped from V and 1 base from J, the junction kept 4 bases outside the gene matches. The CDR3 nucleotides are TGTGCCAGTAGTATAGTCGGCAGGGGGTCCTACAATGAGCAGTTCTTC. Encoded protein: CASSIVGRGSYNEQFF.

The rearrangement joins TRBV7-3 to TRBJ2-1; D is perhaps TRBD2 (7 bases). The ends were cut back, 2 bases at V and 10 bases at J, with 15 bases in the middle. From germline, CDR1 is SGHTA and CDR2 FQGTGA. This CDR3 contains 14 residues. The CDR3 coding sequence is TGTGCCAGCAGCTTAGAAGGGGGGGGGCGGGAGCAGTTCTTC. It specifies CASSLEGGGREQFF.

This clonotype rates as medium-sized. The rearrangement uses TRBV20-1 and TRBJ1-2; TRBD1 matches 7 bases. This CDR3 region has 13 residues. With 6 bases clipped from V and 5 bases from J, the junction kept 9 bases outside the gene matches. The germline CDR1 and CDR2 sequences are DFQATT and SNEGSKA (reference sequence). The CDR3 DNA is TGCAGTGCGTGGGACAGCCGATCGTATGGCTACACCTTC. It specifies CSAWDSRSYGYTF.

The chain recombines TRBV6-1 with TRBJ1-4, with a possible D match to TRBD1 (5 bases). This CDR3 has 13 residues. Per the germline V gene, CDR1 is MNHNS and CDR2 is SASEGT. Trimming removed 7 bases at V and 2 bases at J, with 8 bases between. CDR3 DNA sequence: TGTGCCAGCACCCGGGACACTAATGAAAAACTGTTTTTT. Protein sequence: CASTRDTNEKLFF.

This clonotype was seen more than once but under ten times. The J gene is TRBJ2-1, the V gene TRBV4-2, with TRBD1 as a possible D gene (5 bases). The CDR3 loop spans 14 amino acids. The V and J ends lost 1 base and 7 bases respectively, with 11 bases between them. CDR1 LGHNA and CDR2 YNFKEQ come from the germline V gene. Written as DNA, the CDR3 is TGTGCCAGCAGCCAAGGTGACAGTAGGAATGAGCAGTTCTTC. Translation gives CASSQGDSRNEQFF.

This chain links TRBV19 with TRBJ2-3; D is uncertain. Germline CDR1 is LNHDA and CDR2 is SQIVND (reference sequence). Trimming removed 6 bases from V and 2 bases from J, with 15 bases in between. The CDR3 loop spans 15 amino acids. DNA of the CDR3: TGTGCCAGTAGGAATTGGGCCTTAACCACAGATACGCAGTATTTT. It encodes CASRNWALTTDTQYF.

The V call is TRBV19, the J call TRBJ1-5; D is perhaps TRBD1 (5 bases). Germline lookup yields CDR1 LNHDA and CDR2 SQIVND (reference sequence). The CDR3 loop spans 15 amino acids. The V and J ends lost 3 bases and 1 base respectively, with 10 bases between them. CDR3 residues: CASSMFSGSNQPQHF. As DNA, the CDR3 is TGTGCCAGTAGTATGTTTTCAGGGAGCAATCAGCCCCAGCATTTT.

The chain couples TRBV19 to TRBJ1-2, with a possible D match to TRBD1 (6 bases). CDR1 and CDR2 (germline): LNHDA, SQIVND (reference sequence). CDR3 length: 15 residues. V was clipped by 6 bases and J by 0 bases, with 14 bases between them. The CDR3 spells CASRLTGITNYGYTF. As DNA, the CDR3 is TGTGCCAGTAGGCTCACAGGGATAACTAACTATGGCTACACCTTC. Complete variable domain (other parts from reference TRBV19 and TRBJ1-2): DGGITQSPKYLFRKEGQNVTLSCEQNLNHDAMYWYRQDPGQGLRLIYYSQIVNDFQKGDIAEGYSVSREKKESFPLTVTSAQKNPTAFYLCASRLTGITNYGYTFGSGTRLTVV.

There are a few counts of this clonotype. This sequence joins TRBV7-9 and TRBJ1-2; D remains ambiguous. The germline V gene has CDR1 SEHNR and CDR2 FQNEAQ (reference sequence). V was clipped by 3 bases and J by 8 bases, with 13 bases between them. This CDR3 comprises 13 residues. The CDR3 bases are TGTGCCAGCAGCTTTTACGGTGGTGGCGGCTACACCTTC. Protein product: CASSFYGGGGYTF.

This clonotype appeared once. The chain couples TRBV12-3 or TRBV12-4 to TRBJ2-3; D assignment may be TRBD1 or TRBD2 (5 bases each). With 4 bases removed from V and 0 bases from J, the gap between germline ends came to 23 bases. This CDR3 is 19 amino acids long. Here the CDR3 reads CASSYPQEGLTTSTDTQYF. CDR3 nucleotides: TGTGCCAGCAGTTATCCTCAAGAGGGGCTGACAACTAGCACAGATACGCAGTATTTT.

Worth noting for this clonotype: A junction boundary mismatches the germline segment, possibly from a read error. The V and J genes are TRBV10-1 and TRBJ1-5; unclear D gene. The length of the CDR3 is 13 residues. From germline, CDR1 is WNHNN and CDR2 SYGVQD (reference sequence). The CDR3 here is CASSYEGNQPQHF. The CDR3 DNA follows: TGTGCCAGCAGTTACGAAGGGAATCAGCCCCAGCATTTT.

This chain links TRBV28 with TRBJ2-5; D gene unclear. CDR1 and CDR2 (germline): MDHEN, SYDVKM. The CDR3 runs 13 residues. Trimming stripped 5 bases from V and 5 bases from J, with 12 bases between. The CDR3 loop is CASSLGGEETQYF. The DNA for the CDR3 is TGTGCCAGCAGTCTAGGCGGAGAGGAGACCCAGTACTTC.

This clonotype came up a few times. V usage is TRBV7-9 and J usage is TRBJ1-1, with D unresolved. This CDR3 contains 14 residues. Per germline, CDR1 SEHNR and CDR2 FQNEAQ (reference sequence). The V and J ends lost 0 bases and 6 bases respectively, with 11 bases between them. This chain's CDR3 is CASSLAGWGAEAFF. The CDR3, as DNA: TGTGCCAGCAGCTTAGCGGGTTGGGGAGCTGAAGCTTTCTTT.

The rearrangement uses TRBV5-4 and TRBJ1-3; no clear D. V lost 3 bases to trimming and J lost 4 bases, with 5 bases between them. Germline V gives CDR1 SGHNT, CDR2 YYREEE (reference sequence). The CDR3 has 12 residues. The CDR3 protein is CASSSAGNTIYF. DNA of the CDR3: TGTGCCAGCAGCTCAGCAGGAAACACCATATATTTT.

The chain combines TRBV12-3 or TRBV12-4 with TRBJ1-5; TRBD1 might be the D (5 bases). Trimming shortened V by 1 base and J by 9 bases, and 16 bases separated the two germline ends. The CDR3 contains 15 residues. In DNA form, the CDR3 reads TGTGCCAGCAGTTTAGGGGCGGGACGGACAAGGCCCCAGCATTTT. Its translation is CASSLGAGRTRPQHF.

This chain joins TRBV21-1 and TRBJ1-5; TRBD1, the D gene given by the table, was not confirmed from the DNA. TRBV21-1 is a listed pseudogene. The CDR3 covers 13 residues. DNA for the CDR3: TGTGCCAGCGCCCCCATATGTGTCCAGCCCCAGCATTTT. It translates to CASAPICVQPQHF.

This clonotype was seen more than once but under ten times. The chain combines TRBV27 with TRBJ1-5; tentative D call: TRBD1 (5 bases). The CDR3 consists of 15 residues. V was cut by 0 bases and J by 7 bases, with 13 bases left in between. The germline V gene has CDR1 MNHEY and CDR2 SMNVEV (reference sequence). Written as DNA, the CDR3 is TGTGCCAGCAGTTTATCTTTCAGGGCGTGGCAGCCCCAGCATTTT. This encodes CASSLSFRAWQPQHF.

This clonotype was seen only a few times. The gene calls are TRBV21-1 and TRBJ2-6. TRBV21-1 constitutes a pseudogene. This CDR3 region has 14 residues. The chain's CDR3 is CASSWDSGANVLTF. The CDR3 DNA reads TGTGCCAGCAGCTGGGACTCTGGGGCCAACGTCCTGACTTTC.

The table lists this clonotype with a few counts. The rearrangement uses TRBV12-3 or TRBV12-4 and TRBJ2-7; D remains ambiguous. CDR3 length equals 17 residues. The V end lost 4 bases, the J end lost 2 bases, and 21 bases lay between the germline ends. The CDR3 DNA is TGTGCCAGCAGTTGCCCCTGGGTTTCTCCTCCCCCCTACGAGCAGTACTTC. Encoded protein: CASSCPWVSPPPYEQYF.

This chain uses TRBV12-5 with TRBJ1-2; tentatively, D is TRBD1 (6 bases). There are 14 residues in the CDR3. CDR1 is LGHNT, CDR2 FRNRAP, per germline. The germline V and J ends were trimmed by 4 bases and 8 bases, with 17 bases remaining between them. The chain's CDR3 is CASGSSGGAGGYTF. CDR3 nucleotides: TGTGCTAGTGGTTCTTCCGGGGGCGCGGGCGGCTACACCTTC. Full variable domain (outside the CDR3, taken from reference TRBV12-5 and TRBJ1-2): DARVTQTPRHKVTEMGQEVTMRCQPILGHNTVFWYRQTMMQGLELLAYFRNRAPLDDSGMPKDRFSAEMPDATLATLKIQPSEPRDSAVYFCASGSSGGAGGYTFGSGTRLTVV.

The chain carries TRBV5-1 and TRBJ2-7, with 7 bases aligning to TRBD1. The ends lost 4 bases at V and 0 bases at J; junction bases unmatched: 7. The CDR3 totals 15 residues. Germline loops: CDR1 SGHRS, CDR2 YFSETQ. The CDR3 nucleotides read TGCGCCAGCAGCCTAACCTCAGGGGGCTCCTACGAGCAGTACTTC. Translation: CASSLTSGGSYEQYF.

The genes are TRBV6-2 or TRBV6-3 and TRBJ2-1, with D tentatively TRBD2 (6 bases). This CDR3 spans 14 amino acids. V lost 6 bases to trimming and J lost 4 bases, with 13 bases between them. The germline CDR1 and CDR2 sequences are MNHEY and SVGEGT. In DNA form, the CDR3 reads TGTGCCAGCAGCGAGATGGGACTTTACAATGAGCAGTTCTTC. Translated: CASSEMGLYNEQFF.

The chain couples TRBV27 to TRBJ2-7; possibly TRBD1 for D (6 bases). CDR3 length: 16 amino acids. Germline V gene lookup returns CDR1 MNHEY and CDR2 SMNVEV (reference sequence). V lost 5 bases to trimming and J lost 0 bases, with 17 bases between them. CDR3 loop: CASSHLAGTFSYEQYF. CDR3 sequence (DNA): TGTGCCAGCAGTCACTTGGCCGGGACATTCTCCTACGAGCAGTACTTC.